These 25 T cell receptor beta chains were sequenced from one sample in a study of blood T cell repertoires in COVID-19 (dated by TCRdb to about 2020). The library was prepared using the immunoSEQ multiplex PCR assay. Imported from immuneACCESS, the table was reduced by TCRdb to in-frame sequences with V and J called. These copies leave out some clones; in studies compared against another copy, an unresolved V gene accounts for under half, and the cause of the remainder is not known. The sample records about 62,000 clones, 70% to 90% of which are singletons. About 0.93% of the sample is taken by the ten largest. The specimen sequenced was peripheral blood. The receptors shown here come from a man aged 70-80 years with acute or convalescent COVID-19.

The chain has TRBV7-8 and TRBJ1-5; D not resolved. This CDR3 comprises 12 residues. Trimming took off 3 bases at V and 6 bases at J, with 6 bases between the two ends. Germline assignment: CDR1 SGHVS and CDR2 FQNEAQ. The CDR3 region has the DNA TGTGCCAGCAGCTTCGGTGGTCAGCCCCAGCATTTT. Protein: CASSFGGQPQHF.

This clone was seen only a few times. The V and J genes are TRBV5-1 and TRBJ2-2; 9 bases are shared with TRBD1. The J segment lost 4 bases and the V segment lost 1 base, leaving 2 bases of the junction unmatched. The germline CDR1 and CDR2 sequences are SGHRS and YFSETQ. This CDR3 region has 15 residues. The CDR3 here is CASSLMTGGTGELFF. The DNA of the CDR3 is TGCGCCAGCAGCTTGATGACAGGGGGCACCGGGGAGCTGTTTTTT.

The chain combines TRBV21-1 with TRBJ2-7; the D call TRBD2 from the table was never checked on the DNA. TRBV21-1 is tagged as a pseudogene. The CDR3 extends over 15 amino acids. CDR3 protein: CAQREGQPLHYEQYF. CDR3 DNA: TGTGCTCAGCGGGAGGGCCAGCCCTTACACTACGAGCAGTACTTC.

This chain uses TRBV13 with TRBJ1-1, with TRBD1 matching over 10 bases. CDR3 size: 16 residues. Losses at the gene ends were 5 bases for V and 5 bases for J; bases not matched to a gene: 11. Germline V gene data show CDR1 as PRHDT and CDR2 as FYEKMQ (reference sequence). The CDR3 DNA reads TGTGCCAGCAGCCCGACAGGGGGCGTAATGAGGACTGAAGCTTTCTTT. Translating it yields CASSPTGGVMRTEAFF.

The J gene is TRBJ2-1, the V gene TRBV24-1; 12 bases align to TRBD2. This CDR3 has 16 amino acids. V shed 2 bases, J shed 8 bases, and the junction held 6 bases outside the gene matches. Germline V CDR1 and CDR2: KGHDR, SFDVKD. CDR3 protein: CATSDWTSGKGDEQFF. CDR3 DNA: TGTGCCACCAGTGATTGGACTAGCGGGAAAGGGGATGAGCAGTTCTTC.

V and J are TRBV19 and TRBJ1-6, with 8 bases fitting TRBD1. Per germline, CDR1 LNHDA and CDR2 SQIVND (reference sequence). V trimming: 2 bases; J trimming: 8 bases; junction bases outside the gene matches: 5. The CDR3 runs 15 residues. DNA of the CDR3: TGTGCCAGTAGTATAAGACAGGGGTCGGATTCACCCCTCCACTTT. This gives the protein CASSIRQGSDSPLHF.

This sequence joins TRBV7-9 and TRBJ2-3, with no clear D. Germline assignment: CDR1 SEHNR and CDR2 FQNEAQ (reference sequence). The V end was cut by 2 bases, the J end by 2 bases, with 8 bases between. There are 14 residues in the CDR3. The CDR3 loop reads CASSLSGSTDTQYF. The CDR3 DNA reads TGTGCCAGCAGCTTATCGGGTTCCACAGATACGCAGTATTTT.

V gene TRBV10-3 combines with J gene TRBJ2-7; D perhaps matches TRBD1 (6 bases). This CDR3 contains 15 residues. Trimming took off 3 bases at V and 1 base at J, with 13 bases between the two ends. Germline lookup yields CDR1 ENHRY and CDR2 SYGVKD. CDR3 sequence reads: CAISDQGRVSYEQYF. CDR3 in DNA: TGTGCCATCAGTGATCAGGGGCGCGTATCCTACGAGCAGTACTTC.

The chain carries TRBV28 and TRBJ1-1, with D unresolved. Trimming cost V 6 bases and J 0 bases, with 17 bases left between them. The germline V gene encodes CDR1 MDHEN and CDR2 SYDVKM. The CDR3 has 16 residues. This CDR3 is CASRNEGEVVNTEAFF. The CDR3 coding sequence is TGTGCCAGCAGGAATGAGGGAGAAGTTGTGAACACTGAAGCTTTCTTT.

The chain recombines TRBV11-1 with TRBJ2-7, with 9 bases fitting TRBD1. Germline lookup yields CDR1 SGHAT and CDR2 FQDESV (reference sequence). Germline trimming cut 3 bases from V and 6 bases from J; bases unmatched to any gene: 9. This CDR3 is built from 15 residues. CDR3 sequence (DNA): TGTGCCAGCAGCTTGTCCCCGGGACAGGGCGGCGAGCAGTACTTC. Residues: CASSLSPGQGGEQYF.

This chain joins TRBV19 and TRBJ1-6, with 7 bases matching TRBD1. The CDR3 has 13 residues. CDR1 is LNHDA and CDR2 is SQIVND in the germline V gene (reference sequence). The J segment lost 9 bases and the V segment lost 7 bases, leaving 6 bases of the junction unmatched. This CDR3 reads CASMDRRGSPLHF. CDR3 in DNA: TGTGCCAGTATGGACAGGCGAGGTTCACCCCTCCACTTT.

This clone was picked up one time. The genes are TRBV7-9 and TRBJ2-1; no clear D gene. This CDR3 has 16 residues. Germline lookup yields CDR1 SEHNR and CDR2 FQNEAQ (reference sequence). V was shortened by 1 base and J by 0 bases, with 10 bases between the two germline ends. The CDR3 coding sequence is TGTGCCAGCAGCTTAGATTCGTCGGGCTCCTACAATGAGCAGTTCTTC. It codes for CASSLDSSGSYNEQFF.

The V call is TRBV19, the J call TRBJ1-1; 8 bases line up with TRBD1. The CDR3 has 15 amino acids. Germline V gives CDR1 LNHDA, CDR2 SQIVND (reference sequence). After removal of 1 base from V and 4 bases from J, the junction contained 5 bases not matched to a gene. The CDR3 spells CASSIVAGGLTEAFF. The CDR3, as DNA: TGTGCCAGTAGTATAGTGGCAGGGGGCCTCACTGAAGCTTTCTTT. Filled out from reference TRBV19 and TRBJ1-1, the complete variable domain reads DGGITQSPKYLFRKEGQNVTLSCEQNLNHDAMYWYRQDPGQGLRLIYYSQIVNDFQKGDIAEGYSVSREKKESFPLTVTSAQKNPTAFYLCASSIVAGGLTEAFFGQGTRLTVV.

As DNA, the CDR3 is TGCGCCAGCAGTTTGTCGAGGACTTCCAATGAGCAGTTCTTC. It specifies CASSLSRTSNEQFF. The chain recombines TRBV5-1 with TRBJ2-1; possibly TRBD2 for D (5 bases). V gave up 5 bases and J gave up 6 bases, with 15 bases separating them. The CDR3 spans 14 residues. Germline assignment: CDR1 SGHRS and CDR2 YFSETQ.

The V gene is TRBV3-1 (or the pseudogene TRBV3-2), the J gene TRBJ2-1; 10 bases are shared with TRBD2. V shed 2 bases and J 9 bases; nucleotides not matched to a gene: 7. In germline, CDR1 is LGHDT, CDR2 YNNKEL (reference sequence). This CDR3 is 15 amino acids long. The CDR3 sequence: CASSQTSGGAGEQFF. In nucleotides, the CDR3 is TGTGCCAGCAGCCAAACAAGCGGGGGGGCAGGTGAGCAGTTCTTC.

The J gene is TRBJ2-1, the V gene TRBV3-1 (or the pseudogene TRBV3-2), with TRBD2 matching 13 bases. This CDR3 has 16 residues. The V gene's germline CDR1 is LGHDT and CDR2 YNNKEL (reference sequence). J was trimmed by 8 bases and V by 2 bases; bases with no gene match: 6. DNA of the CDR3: TGTGCCAGCAGCCAACGGACTAGCGGGAGTTTGGATGAGCAGTTCTTC. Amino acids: CASSQRTSGSLDEQFF.

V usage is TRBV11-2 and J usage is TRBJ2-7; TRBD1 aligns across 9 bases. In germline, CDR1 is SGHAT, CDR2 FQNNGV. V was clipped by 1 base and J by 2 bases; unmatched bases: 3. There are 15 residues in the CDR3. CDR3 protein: CASSLGTGVAYEQYF. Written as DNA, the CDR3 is TGTGCCAGCAGCTTAGGGACAGGGGTCGCCTACGAGCAGTACTTC.

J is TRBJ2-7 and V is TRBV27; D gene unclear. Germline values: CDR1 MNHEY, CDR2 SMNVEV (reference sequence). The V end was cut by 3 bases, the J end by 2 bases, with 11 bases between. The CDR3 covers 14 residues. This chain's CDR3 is CASSFAGVTYEQYF. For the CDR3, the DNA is TGTGCCAGCAGTTTTGCAGGCGTTACCTACGAGCAGTACTTC.

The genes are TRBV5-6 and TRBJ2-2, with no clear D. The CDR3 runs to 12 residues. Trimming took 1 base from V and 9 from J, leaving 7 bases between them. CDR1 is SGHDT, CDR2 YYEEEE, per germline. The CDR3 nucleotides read TGTGCCAGCAGCTTGACTAACCGGGAGCTGTTTTTT. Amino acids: CASSLTNRELFF.

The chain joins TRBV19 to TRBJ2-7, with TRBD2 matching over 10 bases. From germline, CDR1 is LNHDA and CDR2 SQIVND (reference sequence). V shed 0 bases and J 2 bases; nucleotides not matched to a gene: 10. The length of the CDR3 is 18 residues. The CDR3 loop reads CASSIDPGRLAGAYEQYF. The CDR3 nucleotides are TGTGCCAGTAGTATAGATCCGGGGCGGCTAGCGGGAGCCTACGAGCAGTACTTC.

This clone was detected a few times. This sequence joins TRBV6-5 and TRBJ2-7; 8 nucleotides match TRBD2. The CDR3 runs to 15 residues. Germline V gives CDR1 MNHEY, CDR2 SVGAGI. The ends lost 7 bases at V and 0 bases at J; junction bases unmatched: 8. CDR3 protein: CASTPSGRSSYEQYF. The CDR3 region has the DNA TGTGCCAGCACCCCAAGCGGGAGAAGCTCCTACGAGCAGTACTTC.

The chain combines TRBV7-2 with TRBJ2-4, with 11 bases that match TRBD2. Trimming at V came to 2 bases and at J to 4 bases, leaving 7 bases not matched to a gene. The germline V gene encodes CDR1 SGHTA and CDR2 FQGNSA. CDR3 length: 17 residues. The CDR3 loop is CASSLKLAGDRKNIQYF. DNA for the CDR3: TGTGCCAGCAGCTTAAAACTAGCGGGAGATCGGAAAAACATTCAGTACTTC.

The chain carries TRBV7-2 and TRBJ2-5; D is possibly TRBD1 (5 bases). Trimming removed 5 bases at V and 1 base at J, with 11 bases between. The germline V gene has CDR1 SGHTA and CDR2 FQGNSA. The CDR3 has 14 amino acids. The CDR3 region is CASSQGLSQETQYF. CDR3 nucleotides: TGTGCCAGCAGCCAGGGTCTCAGCCAAGAGACCCAGTACTTC.

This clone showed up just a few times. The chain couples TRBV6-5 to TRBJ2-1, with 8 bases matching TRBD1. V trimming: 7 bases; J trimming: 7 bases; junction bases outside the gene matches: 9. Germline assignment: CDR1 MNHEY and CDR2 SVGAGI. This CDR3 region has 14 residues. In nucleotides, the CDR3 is TGTGCCAGCACCGGCAGGGGGCGAACAAATGAGCAGTTCTTC. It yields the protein CASTGRGRTNEQFF.

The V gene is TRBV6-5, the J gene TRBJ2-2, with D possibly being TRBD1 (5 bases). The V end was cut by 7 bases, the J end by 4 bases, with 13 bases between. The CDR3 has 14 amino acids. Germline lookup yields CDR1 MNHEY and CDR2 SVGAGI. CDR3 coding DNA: TGTGCCAGCAAACAGGAACTACTCACCGGGGAGCTGTTTTTT. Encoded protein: CASKQELLTGELFF.